This TCR beta chain was documented in a study of radiation and T cells in renal cell carcinoma. The study, taken as a whole, reports: In nephrectomy-only tumors, top 100 clonotypes averaged about 45%, versus 54% irradiated. Tumor samples were small regions of around 0.94 g.

V shed 5 bases and J shed 2 bases, with 16 bases lying between them. Germline-derived CDR1 and CDR2 are MNHNS and SASEGT. The CDR3 is made up of 15 amino acids. The treatment is: treatment-naive control, cytoreductive nephrectomy. Treatment-naive patients without radiation supplied the control tumors at nephrectomy. Control tumor donors were a handful of females and roughly ten males, median age approximately 50 years. Sequencing used immunoSEQ multiplex PCR; TCRdb keeps in-frame clones, though not all of them. The sample contains fewer than 15,000 clones, less than 65% of which appear only once. This clone was seen a few times. Its specificity is unknown.

The sample in question was tumor tissue, obtained from a patient whose treatment was nephrectomy without radiotherapy. The chain recombines TRBV6-1 with TRBJ2-7, with a tentative D call TRBD1 (6 bases). This clonotype was sampled from a man aged 55 to 70 with renal cell carcinoma. The CDR3 coding sequence is TGTGCCAGCAGTTCCCACGGTACAGGGCCCTACGAGCAGTACTTC. Translating it yields CASSSHGTGPYEQYF.